The 13 T cell receptor beta chains reported below all come from one sample, sequenced in a study of T cells in Graves' hyperthyroidism and ophthalmopathy. Amplification targeted TCR beta CDR3 regions from RNA transcripts. TCR CDR3 underwent first-round RT-PCR with the HTBI primer set. TCRdb recomputed calls from the multiplex PCR reads with MiXCR, one row per CDR3 protein. The sample lists around 340,000 distinct CDR3 sequences; less than 20% were seen once. The sequenced material came from blood. The receptors shown here come from a woman in her thirties or forties with Graves' ophthalmopathy.

This clonotype was counted at least ten times. J is TRBJ2-7 and V is TRBV11-2; the D gene is possibly TRBD2 (6 bases). Trimming cost V 1 base and J 4 bases, with 17 bases left between them. Germline V gene sequence: CDR1 SGHAT, CDR2 FQNNGV. CDR3 length equals 16 residues. CDR3: CASSLGSLRRGYEQYF. CDR3 sequence (DNA): TGTGCCAGCAGCTTAGGTTCTCTCAGGCGGGGTTACGAGCAGTACTTC. Full variable domain (remainder filled in from reference TRBV11-2 and TRBJ2-7): EAGVAQSPRYKIIEKRQSVAFWCNPISGHATLYWYQQILGQGPKLLIQFQNNGVVDDSQLPKDRFSAERLKGVDSTLKIQPAKLEDSAVYLCASSLGSLRRGYEQYFGPGTRLTVT.

The sample holds many counts of this clonotype. The chain has TRBV4-1 and TRBJ1-5; D gene uncertain. Trimming cost V 1 base and J 0 bases, with 7 bases left between them. Germline CDR1 is MGHRA and CDR2 is YSYEKL. The CDR3 loop spans 15 amino acids. As DNA, the CDR3 is TGCGCCAGCAGCCAAGTGTGGGGTAGCAATCAGCCCCAGCATTTT. It yields the protein CASSQVWGSNQPQHF.

A remark on this clonotype: A much larger clone lies one base from this, so it may be a read error. This chain connects TRBV11-1 to TRBJ1-1; 10 bases align to TRBD1. The CDR3 runs to 16 residues. V gave up 5 bases and J gave up 0 bases; unmatched junction bases: 6. CDR1 and CDR2 (germline): SGHAT, FQDESV (reference sequence). CDR3 nucleotide sequence: TGTGCCAGCAGCCCCGGGACAGGGGAAGTGAACACTGAAGCTTTCTTT. Its protein product is CASSPGTGEVNTEAFF.

This clonotype was counted at least ten times. V usage is TRBV28 and J usage is TRBJ1-2; TRBD1 aligns across 9 bases. Germline CDR1 reads MDHEN; CDR2 reads SYDVKM. V was clipped by 4 bases and J by 3 bases; unmatched bases: 12. The length of the CDR3 is 17 residues. As DNA, the CDR3 is TGTGCCAGCAGTTCGGACCTAAGGACAGGGGCAGACTATGGCTACACCTTC. This translates into CASSSDLRTGADYGYTF.

This clonotype showed up many times. V usage is TRBV10-3 and J usage is TRBJ2-7; D is undetermined. The V end lost 3 bases, the J end lost 3 bases, and 6 bases lay between the germline ends. Germline V gene data show CDR1 as ENHRY and CDR2 as SYGVKD. The CDR3 is 12 residues long. CDR3 bases: TGTGCCATCAGTGATCAAAGCTACGAGCAGTACTTC. Translation gives CAISDQSYEQYF.

This clonotype has ten or more counts. The chain employs TRBV6-1 and TRBJ2-6; 11 bases map to TRBD1. From germline, CDR1 is MNHNS and CDR2 SASEGT. Trimming at V came to 7 bases and at J to 0 bases, leaving 5 bases not matched to a gene. This CDR3 has 17 residues. This CDR3 reads CASTEGTGGSGANVLTF. The CDR3 DNA sequence: TGTGCCAGCACCGAAGGGACAGGGGGCTCTGGGGCCAACGTCCTGACTTTC.

The chain uses TRBV24-1 and TRBJ2-5; no clear D. V was cut by 0 bases and J by 2 bases, with 21 bases left in between. The CDR3 has 19 amino acids. Germline V lookup: CDR1 KGHDR, CDR2 SFDVKD. CDR3: CATSDLNWQPEDSQETQYF. The CDR3 DNA reads TGTGCCACCAGTGATTTGAACTGGCAACCCGAGGATTCGCAAGAGACCCAGTACTTC.

This clonotype was seen ten or more times. This rearrangement joins TRBV29-1 to TRBJ2-3; 9 bases agree with TRBD1. Germline CDR1 and CDR2: SQVTM and ANQGSEA. With 4 bases clipped from V and 2 bases from J, the junction kept 4 bases outside the gene matches. This CDR3 contains 14 residues. For the CDR3, the DNA is TGCAGCGTTGTGGGGACAGGGTTCACAGATACGCAGTATTTT. Translated: CSVVGTGFTDTQYF.

V gene TRBV2 combines with J gene TRBJ2-7, with a weak D call TRBD2 (6 bases). Germline V gene sequence: CDR1 SNHLY, CDR2 FYNNEI. This CDR3 region has 17 residues. V lost 3 bases, J lost 0 bases, and 18 bases lay in between. The CDR3 reads CASSELPERAFSYEQYF. The CDR3 DNA is TGTGCCAGCAGTGAGCTCCCCGAGCGGGCATTCTCCTACGAGCAGTACTTC.

This clonotype has a count of ten or more. V gene TRBV6-5 combines with J gene TRBJ1-6; TRBD1 is a possible D gene (6 bases). V shed 4 bases and J shed 6 bases, with 16 bases lying between them. In germline, CDR1 is MNHEY, CDR2 SVGAGI. CDR3 length equals 16 residues. CDR3 sequence (DNA): TGTGCCAGCAGTTTGGTACCGGGACAAACTAATTCACCCCTCCACTTT. Translated: CASSLVPGQTNSPLHF.

The chain couples TRBV4-3 to TRBJ2-5; 8 nucleotides align to TRBD2. Trimming removed 0 bases from V and 5 bases from J; junction bases left unmatched: 11. From germline, CDR1 is LGHNA and CDR2 YSLEER. The CDR3 runs 17 residues. CDR3: CASSQDGAAGGLETQYF. In DNA, the CDR3 is TGCGCCAGCAGCCAAGATGGGGCGGCGGGAGGTCTGGAGACCCAGTACTTC.

At least ten counts were recorded for this clonotype. J is TRBJ2-2 and V is TRBV28, with 10 bases aligning to TRBD2. The ends lost 7 bases at V and 3 bases at J; junction bases unmatched: 5. Germline CDR1 and CDR2: MDHEN and SYDVKM. The CDR3 is 15 residues long. The CDR3 reads CASMSGGGHTGELFF. The CDR3, as DNA: TGTGCCAGCATGAGCGGGGGGGGCCACACCGGGGAGCTGTTTTTT.

This clonotype has only one observation. The chain combines TRBV28 with TRBJ2-5, with 10 bases identical to TRBD1. The CDR3 covers 18 residues. With V trimmed by 6 bases and J by 4 bases, 17 bases remained unmatched. Looked up from germline, CDR1 is MDHEN and CDR2 is SYDVKM. This CDR3 is CASRGNPSTGGSGETQYF. The CDR3 nucleotides are TGTGCCAGCAGGGGCAACCCGTCGACAGGGGGCTCGGGAGAGACCCAGTACTTC.